The present T cell receptor (beta chain) was sequenced within a study of blood T cell repertoires in COVID-19. The CDR3 spans 16 residues. The germline V gene has CDR1 LGHNA and CDR2 YNFKEQ. V gave up 1 base and J gave up 1 base; unmatched junction bases: 2. Measured with immunoSEQ multiplex PCR; TCRdb has only the in-frame clones, and not every one. The sample includes approximately 150,000 clones, approximately 90% of them seen just once. What was sequenced was peripheral blood. The rearrangement joins TRBV4-2 to TRBJ2-2, with TRBD2 matching 8 bases. The TCR comes from a middle-aged man with active or convalescent COVID-19. The DNA for the CDR3 is TGTGCCAGCAGCCAAGGCGGGGGGTTGAACACCGGGGAGCTGTTTTTT. Translating it yields CASSQGGGLNTGELFF.